These 9 T cell receptor beta chains were all obtained from the same sample, sequenced in a study of OX40 agonist ivuxolimab in advanced cancers. TCRdb's copy holds only in-frame clones and misses some; the assay was immunoSEQ multiplex PCR. The sample yields about 24,000 clones, more than 80% seen once. This specimen was CD4+ or CD8+ T cells sorted from blood, taken in a trial of the OX40 agonist ivuxolimab. These receptors came from an adult with an advanced solid tumor such as melanoma, head and neck, liver or kidney cancer.

The V call is TRBV6-5, the J call TRBJ1-2; 7 nucleotides match TRBD1. V lost 7 bases to trimming and J lost 4 bases; unmatched junction nucleotides: 6. Per the germline V gene, CDR1 is MNHEY and CDR2 is SVGAGI. The CDR3 length is 13 residues. The CDR3 nucleotides read TGTGCCAGCACCTTGGGACAGAGCTATGGCTACACCTTC. Protein: CASTLGQSYGYTF.

This chain links TRBV19 with TRBJ2-7, with 7 bases fitting TRBD1. CDR1 is LNHDA and CDR2 is SQIVND in the germline V gene (reference sequence). With 5 bases clipped from V and 2 bases from J, the junction kept 9 bases outside the gene matches. This CDR3 comprises 15 residues. This CDR3 is CASSGKDRTTYEQYF. The CDR3 DNA follows: TGTGCCAGTAGTGGAAAGGACAGGACGACCTACGAGCAGTACTTC.

This clone was seen just once. The chain combines TRBV15 with TRBJ1-2, with D unclear. The length of the CDR3 is 14 residues. In germline, CDR1 is LNHNV, CDR2 YYDKDF (reference sequence). The germline V and J ends were trimmed by 0 bases and 0 bases, with 5 bases remaining between them. CDR3 sequence reads: CATSREKTNYGYTF. CDR3 DNA: TGTGCCACCAGCAGAGAGAAAACTAACTATGGCTACACCTTC.

The chain joins TRBV5-1 to TRBJ2-2, with 8 positions matching TRBD2. The germline gives CDR1 SGHRS, CDR2 YFSETQ. With V trimmed by 4 bases and J by 0 bases, 2 bases remained unmatched. This CDR3 spans 15 amino acids. CDR3 nucleotide sequence: TGCGCCAGCAGCCAGGGACTAGCGAACACCGGGGAGCTGTTTTTT. Translated, it gives CASSQGLANTGELFF.

This clone was seen a handful of times. The chain joins TRBV2 to TRBJ1-1; 7 positions match TRBD1. Losses at the gene ends were 7 bases for V and 2 bases for J; bases not matched to a gene: 4. Germline V lookup: CDR1 SNHLY, CDR2 FYNNEI. The CDR3 extends over 13 amino acids. The CDR3 loop reads CASKSGGNTEAFF. DNA for the CDR3: TGTGCCAGCAAGTCAGGGGGAAACACTGAAGCTTTCTTT.

The chain has TRBV7-8 and TRBJ1-1, with 8 bases fitting TRBD1. Germline V gene data show CDR1 as SGHVS and CDR2 as FQNEAQ. V shed 6 bases, J shed 1 base, and the junction held 4 bases outside the gene matches. This CDR3 comprises 14 residues. The CDR3 nucleotides are TGTGCCAGCAGACAACAGGGGGGGAACACTGAAGCTTTCTTT. Its translation is CASRQQGGNTEAFF.

This sequence joins TRBV19 and TRBJ1-1, with 7 positions matching TRBD1. Germline lookup yields CDR1 LNHDA and CDR2 SQIVND (reference sequence). After removal of 2 bases from V and 5 bases from J, the junction contained 5 bases not matched to a gene. The CDR3 is 14 amino acids. The CDR3 sequence is CASSITGDWTEAFF. DNA for the CDR3: TGTGCCAGTAGTATAACAGGGGATTGGACTGAAGCTTTCTTT.

J is TRBJ1-4 and V is TRBV19; tentative D call: TRBD1 (6 bases). Trimming removed 3 bases at V and 5 bases at J, with 13 bases between. The CDR3 sequence is 15 residues long. From germline, CDR1 is LNHDA and CDR2 SQIVND (reference sequence). The CDR3 region is CASSIRLQGNEKLFF. The DNA for the CDR3 is TGTGCCAGTAGTATCCGCCTACAGGGCAATGAAAAACTGTTTTTT.

The chain links TRBV9 to TRBJ2-3; 7 bases fit TRBD1. CDR1 and CDR2 (germline): SGDLS, YYNGEE. The CDR3 contains 15 residues. V was pared by 4 bases and J by 1 base, with 6 bases of the junction left unmatched. The CDR3 is CASSPRTGGTDTQYF. CDR3 bases: TGTGCCAGCAGCCCCCGGACAGGTGGCACAGATACGCAGTATTTT.